The 9 T cell receptor beta chains below all came from one sample that was sequenced in a study of T cell responses to AZD1222 COVID-19 vaccine. Generated by immunoSEQ multiplex PCR, the TCRdb table keeps only in-frame clones and is missing some. The table has about 160,000 clones, about 91% seen once; the top ten hold under 1.5%. The sequences come from peripheral blood, collected on day 0 of AZD1222 vaccination. These receptors were obtained from an adult in good health.

V usage is TRBV6-5 and J usage is TRBJ1-2; the match to TRBD1 covers 9 bases. This CDR3 spans 11 amino acids. The ends lost 8 bases at V and 6 bases at J; junction bases unmatched: 1. Germline CDR1 MNHEY, CDR2 SVGAGI. The CDR3 nucleotides read TGTGCCAGCGGACAGGGGAATGGCTACACCTTC. This translates into CASGQGNGYTF.

J is TRBJ2-1 and V is TRBV27, with D possibly TRBD2 on 6 matching bases. The CDR3 runs 13 residues. Germline V gene lookup returns CDR1 MNHEY and CDR2 SMNVEV (reference sequence). Trimming stripped 4 bases from V and 6 bases from J, with 10 bases between. The DNA of the CDR3 is TGTGCCAGCAGTTGGGGTAGCGGCAATGAGCAGTTCTTC. It yields the protein CASSWGSGNEQFF.

The gene calls are TRBV24-1 and TRBJ2-1, with 10 bases that match TRBD1. From germline, CDR1 is KGHDR and CDR2 SFDVKD. CDR3 length equals 18 residues. Trimming removed 5 bases from V and 0 bases from J; junction bases left unmatched: 9. The CDR3 is CATSAGTGAPISYNEQFF. CDR3 nucleotide sequence: TGTGCCACCAGTGCCGGGACAGGGGCCCCTATCTCCTACAATGAGCAGTTCTTC.

The chain is built from TRBV5-8 and TRBJ1-2; possibly TRBD1 for D (5 bases). The germline V and J ends were trimmed by 0 bases and 5 bases, with 20 bases remaining between them. Germline CDR1 and CDR2: SGHTS and YDEGEE. The CDR3 contains 17 residues. The CDR3 nucleotides are TGTGCCAGCAGCTTGGCCAGGTGGGGCCCCGGAGAATATGGCTACACCTTC. Amino acid sequence: CASSLARWGPGEYGYTF.

The genes are TRBV19 and TRBJ1-5; D is perhaps TRBD1 (6 bases). The germline V gene has CDR1 LNHDA and CDR2 SQIVND (reference sequence). The ends were cut back, 5 bases at V and 3 bases at J, with 14 bases in the middle. The CDR3 is 15 amino acids. This CDR3 reads CASSLGGRNNQPQHF. CDR3 nucleotide sequence: TGTGCCAGTAGTTTGGGGGGCAGAAACAATCAGCCCCAGCATTTT.

Written as DNA, the CDR3 is TGCGCCAGCAGCTTACTCGCACAGCGCTCTGGAAACACCATATATTTT. It is translated as CASSLLAQRSGNTIYF. V usage is TRBV5-1 and J usage is TRBJ1-3; no definite D call. There are 16 residues in the CDR3. Trimming removed 2 bases at V and 0 bases at J, with 12 bases between. CDR1 is SGHRS, CDR2 YFSETQ, per germline.

The genes are TRBV2 and TRBJ1-4; D is possibly TRBD1 (5 bases). The V gene's germline CDR1 is SNHLY and CDR2 FYNNEI. This CDR3 contains 13 residues. V gave up 8 bases and J gave up 5 bases, with 12 bases separating them. CDR3 sequence (DNA): TGTGCCAGCCGACAGTATCCAAATGAAAAACTGTTTTTT. As protein: CASRQYPNEKLFF. Looking up the rest from reference TRBV2 and TRBJ1-4 gives the full variable domain: EPEVTQTPSHQVTQMGQEVILRCVPISNHLYFYWYRQILGQKVEFLVSFYNNEISEKSEIFDDQFSVERPDGSNFTLKIRSTKLEDSAMYFCASRQYPNEKLFFGSGTQLSVL.

CDR3 nucleotides: TGTGCCAGCAGCTGGCGACGGGGGAACACTGAAGCTTTCTTT. Amino acid sequence: CASSWRRGNTEAFF. The chain is built from TRBV11-3 and TRBJ1-1; no reliable D call. The germline gives CDR1 SGHNT, CDR2 YENEEA. V was pared by 4 bases and J by 1 base, with 10 bases between. The CDR3 consists of 14 residues.

V is TRBV30 and J is TRBJ1-1; D is unresolved. The CDR3 is 12 residues long. Germline V lookup: CDR1 GTSNPN, CDR2 SVGIG (reference sequence). V lost 2 bases to trimming and J lost 4 bases, with 8 bases between them. CDR3 protein: CAWSNTGTEAFF. CDR3 sequence (DNA): TGTGCCTGGAGTAACACGGGCACTGAAGCTTTCTTT.